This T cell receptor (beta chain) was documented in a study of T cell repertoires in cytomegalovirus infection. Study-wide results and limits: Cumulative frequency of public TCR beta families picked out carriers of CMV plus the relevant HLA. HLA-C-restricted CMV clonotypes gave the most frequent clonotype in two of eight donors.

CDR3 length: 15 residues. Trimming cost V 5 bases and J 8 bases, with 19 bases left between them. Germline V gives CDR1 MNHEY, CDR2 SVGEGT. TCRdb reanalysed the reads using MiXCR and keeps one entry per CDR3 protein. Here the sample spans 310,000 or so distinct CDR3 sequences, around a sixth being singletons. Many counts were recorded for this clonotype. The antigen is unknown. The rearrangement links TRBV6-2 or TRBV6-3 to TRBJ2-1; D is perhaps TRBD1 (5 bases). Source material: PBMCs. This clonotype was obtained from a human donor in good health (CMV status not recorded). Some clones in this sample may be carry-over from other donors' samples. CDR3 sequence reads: CASSQGFGRVDEQFF. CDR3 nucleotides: TGTGCCAGCAGTCAGGGATTTGGCAGGGTCGATGAGCAGTTCTTC.